In this sample, the clone carrying this T cell receptor (beta chain) turned up a few times. Sequencing was performed with immunoSEQ multiplex PCR; in TCRdb, only in-frame clones are kept and a portion is missing. The table lists some 450,000 clones, about 90% of them singletons, with 0.65% to 1% in the top ten. The data were taken from a study of blood T cell repertoires in COVID-19. Whole-study context: Donors in the United States, Italy and Spain gave samples during acute or convalescent COVID-19.

The ends lost 4 bases at V and 2 bases at J; junction bases unmatched: 1. This CDR3 comprises 13 residues. Germline CDR1 MNHEY, CDR2 SVGAGI. Sequenced input: peripheral blood. The chain combines TRBV6-5 with TRBJ2-7, with 8 nucleotides matching TRBD1. This receptor was obtained from a man between 18 and 35 years old with COVID-19, enrolled during active disease. CDR3 amino acids: CASSLTGAYEQYF. CDR3 nucleotide sequence: TGTGCCAGCAGTTTGACAGGGGCCTACGAGCAGTACTTC.